The entry below describes one TCR delta chain. The CDR3 has 21 amino acids. With 1 base clipped from V and 0 bases from J, the junction kept 22 bases outside the gene matches. Looked up from germline, CDR1 is GEAIGNYY and CDR2 is EKD. This sample is drawn from a study of gamma-delta chains in newborns, infants, children. Whole-study context: Innate gammadelta T cells reportedly expand polyclonally right after birth, driven by microbial exposure, per the title.

TCRdb redid clone calling on the reads using CATT. Altogether under 5,000 delta-chain clones are present, approximately 4.3% being singletons, with the ten largest covering 5.6%. The genes are TRDV2 and TRDJ1; TRDD3 matches at 7 bases. The origin of this receptor is a child who was a newborn, infant or young child, either healthy, febrile or measles-vaccinated (not recorded which). The material sequenced was blood. CDR3 coding DNA: TGTGCCTGTGACACGGTCAACTGGGGCCACCGGACGCACCAGTACACCGATAAACTCATCTTT. As protein: CACDTVNWGHRTHQYTDKLIF.